The rows below give T cell receptor beta chains drawn from one sample of a study of blood T cell repertoires in COVID-19. The table came from immunoSEQ multiplex PCR; TCRdb's copy has only in-frame clones and leaves some out. The table shows over 55,000 clones, with about 87% occurring only once. Material: peripheral blood. These receptors were taken from a man aged 50 to 59 with active COVID-19. The CDR3 runs from the conserved cysteine through the conserved F or W. Expanded clones get a size class; other rows say once, few or many, or leave the size out.

abundance | v_gene | CDR3aa
- | TRBV6-5 | CASTTSTGGAAPAF
- | TRBV6-5 | CASSRTGLGEKLFF
- | TRBV5-1 | CASSLGQDGDEQYF
- | TRBV6-1 | CASSEQGWGLHGYTF
- | TRBV2 | CATQTGAQIYGYTF
- | TRBV12-3/TRBV12-4 | CASSPVGGYGYTF
- | TRBV27 | CASSLIVPGTGRFEQYF
- | TRBV28 | CAVRAYGYTF
- | TRBV19 | CASKDHGAGGSTDTQYF
- | TRBV28 | CASLGTGYEQFF
- | TRBV9 | CASSVDVFSGNTIYF
- | TRBV6-2/TRBV6-3 | CASSYRTGSDTEAFF
- | TRBV5-6 | CASSLEAPGYEQYF
- | TRBV29-1 | CSVGLGPSSYNEQFF
- | TRBV27 | CASSIHTSGDPQETQYF
- | TRBV4-3 | CASSQEQLRGFYEQFF
- | TRBV7-2 | CASSAPVSAKNIQYF
- | TRBV7-9 | CASRRDSNQPQHF
- | TRBV27 | CASSFVPGGLKTQYF
- | TRBV28 | CASSVDRVSEKLFF
- | TRBV9 | CASSGGTIYNEQFF
- | TRBV28 | CASSSTGEIFEKLFF
once | TRBV2 | CASSHSRTRNTEAFF
- | TRBV2 | CASSERASDFTDTQYF
- | TRBV6-2/TRBV6-3 | CASSYSRQVNSPLHF
- | TRBV30 | CAWSPRPGRTGELFF
- | TRBV30 | CAWSQRGGRNEKLFF
- | TRBV28 | CASSSRVTEAFF
- | TRBV29-1 | CSVGTANTEAFF
- | TRBV28 | CASSPPGENSYNEQFF
- | TRBV7-3 | CASSSEGTGRYGYTF
- | TRBV18 | CASSPAGANYGYTF
once | TRBV5-1 | CASSLTSGGSSYEQYF
- | TRBV7-3 | CASSLDRGAKNIQYF
- | TRBV12-3/TRBV12-4 | CASRKTGEETQYF
- | TRBV2 | CASIPSVGEQYF
once | TRBV19 | CASSITPADTQYF
- | TRBV9 | CASSPEGGSGEQFF
once | TRBV28 | CASRPGQGAVSYGYTF
- | TRBV6-2/TRBV6-3 | CASSAGGYEQYF
few | TRBV27 | CASYGSSYEQYF
- | TRBV27 | CASSSPSYRGRGTDTQYF